Following are 14 T cell receptor beta chains from one sample sequenced in a study of brain T cells in children with intractable seizures. Sequencing used immunoSEQ multiplex PCR; TCRdb keeps in-frame clones, though not all of them. The sample lists 88,000 or so clones; around 91% were seen once. The sample here was peripheral blood, taken at surgery. These receptors were obtained from a girl aged 2 to 10 with Rasmussen encephalitis and intractable seizures.

The chain is built from TRBV28 and TRBJ1-5, with D perhaps matching TRBD1 (6 bases). The germline V and J ends were trimmed by 6 bases and 1 base, with 13 bases remaining between them. Germline assignment: CDR1 MDHEN and CDR2 SYDVKM. The CDR3 runs to 15 residues. DNA of the CDR3: TGTGCCAGCAGCCCAACCCAGGGGAGCAATCAGCCCCAGCATTTT. Its protein is CASSPTQGSNQPQHF.

V is TRBV19 and J is TRBJ1-2, with 7 positions matching TRBD1. Trimming took 5 bases from V and 8 from J; bases not matched to a gene: 8. The CDR3 has 13 amino acids. From germline, CDR1 is LNHDA and CDR2 SQIVND (reference sequence). Here the CDR3 reads CASSQTGARGYTF. For the CDR3, the DNA is TGTGCCAGTAGTCAAACAGGGGCTCGCGGCTACACCTTC.

This sequence joins TRBV4-2 and TRBJ2-1, with D perhaps TRBD1 or TRBD2 (6 bases each). Germline CDR1 and CDR2: LGHNA and YNFKEQ. V was shortened by 4 bases and J by 5 bases, with 18 bases between the two germline ends. This CDR3 has 16 amino acids. CDR3 protein: CASSRDKGGLDNEQFF. The CDR3 region has the DNA TGTGCCAGCAGCCGAGACAAGGGGGGACTCGACAATGAGCAGTTCTTC.

The chain employs TRBV4-1 and TRBJ1-4; the D gene is possibly TRBD1 (6 bases). Germline V gives CDR1 MGHRA, CDR2 YSYEKL. CDR3 length: 15 residues. Trimming took 1 base from V and 8 from J, leaving 14 bases between them. DNA for the CDR3: TGCGCCAGCAGCCAAGGCTCAGGGGTTTGGGAAAAACTGTTTTTT. Amino acid sequence: CASSQGSGVWEKLFF.

V and J are TRBV6-5 and TRBJ1-2; perhaps TRBD1 as D (6 bases). V lost 8 bases, J lost 4 bases, and 14 bases lay in between. Germline CDR1 is MNHEY and CDR2 is SVGAGI. The CDR3 loop spans 13 amino acids. The CDR3 DNA follows: TGTGCCAGCGAACGAGGGGGAAGCTATGGCTACACCTTC. This codes for CASERGGSYGYTF.

This clone was seen once. This chain joins TRBV29-1 and TRBJ2-2; 11 bases fit TRBD1. V was pared by 6 bases and J by 5 bases, with 5 bases of the junction left unmatched. The CDR3 covers 14 residues. Germline V gene sequence: CDR1 SQVTM, CDR2 ANQGSEA. The CDR3 nucleotides read TGCAGCGTCAGGACAGGGGGCAGGACCGGGGAGCTGTTTTTT. It encodes CSVRTGGRTGELFF.

The rearrangement joins TRBV6-5 to TRBJ2-7, with D perhaps TRBD1 (6 bases). Germline CDR1 MNHEY, CDR2 SVGAGI. Trimming cost V 4 bases and J 1 base, with 14 bases left between them. There are 15 residues in the CDR3. The CDR3 DNA is TGTGCCAGCAGTTCCCGACAGAGGGGGTCCTACGAGCAGTACTTC. Its protein is CASSSRQRGSYEQYF.

This chain links TRBV2 with TRBJ1-2; D is possibly TRBD1 (5 bases). Trimming left V 1 base short and J 4 bases short, with 7 bases between. The CDR3 consists of 13 residues. Germline lookup yields CDR1 SNHLY and CDR2 FYNNEI. CDR3 in DNA: TGTGCCAGCAGTGAAGGGGGGACCTATGGCTACACCTTC. This translates into CASSEGGTYGYTF.

The CDR3: CASSFSGTGVNYGYTF. CDR3 sequence (DNA): TGTGCCAGCAGTTTCTCCGGGACAGGTGTGAACTATGGCTACACCTTC. The chain combines TRBV27 with TRBJ1-2; 8 positions match TRBD1. V lost 3 bases and J lost 2; bases outside the gene matches: 8. The germline V gene encodes CDR1 MNHEY and CDR2 SMNVEV (reference sequence). This CDR3 is 16 amino acids long.

The chain has TRBV6-2 or TRBV6-3 and TRBJ2-7; TRBD1 aligns across 8 bases. V dropped 0 bases and J dropped 6; count of bases not matched to a gene: 7. The length of the CDR3 is 15 residues. Germline loops: CDR1 MNHEY, CDR2 SVGEGT. CDR3 loop: CASSYSRTGLLEQYF. The CDR3, as DNA: TGTGCCAGCAGTTACTCAAGGACAGGGCTCCTCGAGCAGTACTTC.

The chain carries TRBV5-1 and TRBJ2-5; the D gene is possibly TRBD1 (5 bases). Looked up from germline, CDR1 is SGHRS and CDR2 is YFSETQ. The CDR3 spans 14 residues. Trimming stripped 0 bases from V and 5 bases from J, with 11 bases between. The CDR3 sequence is CASSLGGLWETQYF. CDR3 bases: TGCGCCAGCAGCTTGGGGGGCCTTTGGGAGACCCAGTACTTC.

The chain is built from TRBV19 and TRBJ2-2; D is undetermined. Germline V gene lookup returns CDR1 LNHDA and CDR2 SQIVND (reference sequence). Trimming shortened V by 7 bases and J by 3 bases, and 12 bases separated the two germline ends. The CDR3 runs to 14 residues. The DNA of the CDR3 is TGTGCCAGTAATGCTATCTTCGACACCGGGGAGCTGTTTTTT. It translates to CASNAIFDTGELFF.

The chain has TRBV7-3 and TRBJ2-1; no clear D. Germline values: CDR1 SGHTA, CDR2 FQGTGA. V was cut by 5 bases and J by 4 bases, with 9 bases left in between. The CDR3 is 13 amino acids. CDR3 sequence: CASSPFAYNEQFF. The CDR3 bases are TGTGCCAGCAGCCCCTTCGCATACAATGAGCAGTTCTTC.

V and J are TRBV7-9 and TRBJ2-2; the match to TRBD1 covers 11 bases. Unmatched junction bases numbered 12, after V lost 5 bases and J lost 4 bases. The CDR3 extends over 18 amino acids. Germline V gives CDR1 SEHNR, CDR2 FQNEAQ (reference sequence). The CDR3 region has the DNA TGTGCCAGCAGCCCCGGGACAGGGGGTGCCGAGCTCACCGGGGAGCTGTTTTTT. Translation: CASSPGTGGAELTGELFF.